This T cell receptor (beta chain) is from a study of early T cells in non-severe SARS-CoV-2 infection (dated by TCRdb to 2020 to 2022). In the study overall: Because TCR sequencing relied on bulk RNA taken from unsorted whole blood, pairing of alpha and beta chains was not possible.

This clonotype was observed a handful of times. The target of this receptor is not known. No base-level quality is on record; no much larger clone is a single base apart. The paper as a whole reports these results and caveats: VDJdb matching was skewed toward anti-spike CD8 responses and likely underestimated virus-specific expansions by missing private and CD4 specificities.

This was a case-control study nested in a cohort of healthcare workers in London, UK, who had nasopharyngeal swab PCR tests and blood samples taken every week. Healthcare workers were recruited between 23 and 31 March 2020, during the week of the UK lockdown, and were followed weekly for up to about 16 weeks. Preparation of the library involved 5' RACE. Instrument on record: NextSeq 500. The TCR library protocol attached unique molecular identifiers to individual cDNA molecules to correct for sequencing error and PCR bias. TCR alpha and beta chains were both sequenced, and the abundances of alpha and beta sequences in each sample were closely correlated with each other. Per the source publication's procedure: V gene, J gene and CDR3 annotation of TCR sequences was performed with Decombinator V4. Expanded TCRs were defined as changing significantly between any two time points under a Poisson model with p below 0.0001. Abundances of TCRs were expressed as counts per million after normalisation to the total number of TCRs sequenced in each sample. VDJdb, accessed on 1 November 2021, was searched for TCRs annotated for CMV, EBV and SARS-CoV-2, and TCRs annotated for more than one antigen were excluded. TCRdb ran its own pipeline on the public reads, namely fastp trimming at Q25 and MiXCR clone calling, and kept in-frame beta chains. Duplicate CDR3 protein sequences are folded into a single record with the most common DNA and genes. These V and J calls rely on TCRdb rather than the paper's analysis. The sample table shows approximately 45,000 distinct CDR3 sequences, and under 13% are seen once. Clones ranked in the top ten supply about 9.5% of the sample.

The sequenced sample consisted of whole blood. This receptor was taken from an adult who was a healthcare worker with PCR-confirmed SARS-CoV-2 infection or an uninfected control (not recorded which).

The nucleotide sequence reads TGTGCCAGCAGCGTAGCACCACTACAAGAGACCCAGTACTTC. It encodes CASSVAPLQETQYF. The sequence is built from TRBV9 and TRBJ2-5; no confident D gene assignment can be made. The junction carries 8 bases between V and J, which are trimmed by 0 bases and 2 bases respectively. Taken from the germline V gene, the CDR1 and CDR2 loops are SGDLS and YYNGEE. The CDR3, cysteine through phenylalanine, is 14 amino acids long. Only the CDR3 region is kept as DNA, spanning 42 bases read in frame from base 1.